The clone carrying this T cell receptor (beta chain) was picked up a small number of times. The V and J ends lost 6 bases and 8 bases, in that order; junction bases with no gene match: 12. Looked up from germline, CDR1 is KGHSH and CDR2 is LQKENI. CDR3 length: 16 amino acids. Measured with immunoSEQ multiplex PCR; TCRdb has only the in-frame clones, and not every one. Of 400,000 to 550,000 clones in the sample, nearly 90% were seen once. The entry originates in a study of blood T cell repertoires in COVID-19. On the study more broadly: The study drew acute and convalescent COVID-19 samples from the United States, Italy and Spain. T cells, B-cell-depleted T cells, or PBMCs provided the cDNA or gDNA that served as material.

Living in roughly 25 US areas, the participants were between roughly 18 and 89 years of age. Participant reports of clinical history set cohort assignment. Sequencing input: PBMCs or T cells enriched from blood (not recorded which). V usage is TRBV18 and J usage is TRBJ1-6, with 8 bases lining up with TRBD1. This receptor was taken from a woman in her late teens or twenties with acute COVID-19. The CDR3 is CASSPMQDREDSPLHF. The DNA of the CDR3 is TGTGCCAGCTCCCCTATGCAGGACAGGGAGGATTCACCCCTCCACTTT.